This T cell receptor beta chain was captured in a study of type 1 and type 2 diabetes patients. Germline-derived CDR1 and CDR2 are ENHRY and SYGVKD. CDR3 size: 14 residues. Trimming removed 2 bases from V and 1 base from J, with 7 bases in between. Genomic DNA was the PCR template. The TCR beta CDR3 region was amplified using 30 forward and 13 reverse primers. TCRdb re-called the multiplex PCR reads through MiXCR, storing one row per CDR3 protein. This sample yields 270,000 or so distinct CDR3 sequences, of which around 47% are seen a single time; roughly 13% belongs to the top ten. Sample: peripheral blood mononuclear cells (PBMCs). The clonotype originates from a man between 18 and 29 years old with type 2 diabetes. The chain joins TRBV10-3 to TRBJ2-3; TRBD2 is a possible D gene (6 bases). CDR3 DNA sequence: TGTGCCATCAGTGAGGCGGGGCGCACAGATACGCAGTATTTT. Translated: CAISEAGRTDTQYF.